This TCR beta chain was obtained from a study of monozygotic twins with cystic fibrosis (dated by TCRdb to the early 2020s). Background for the entire study: Barcoded libraries were prepared from three micrograms of fragmented DNA with roughly 15 PCR cycles. To gauge how much genetics shapes V and J gene usage, the researchers compared TCR beta repertoires both within and across 16 monozygotic twin pairs who have cystic fibrosis. Ten female and six male twin pairs, aged roughly 2.0 to 36.4 years (median around 10 years) and mostly children and adolescents, were included in the cohort. Twins were ranked among 800 to 1,100 cohort participants for weight-for-height and FEVPerc (FEV1 disease centile) at the day of blood sampling. Data for three of the twin pairs had been reported previously in another context.

About this clone: The antigen it recognizes is unknown. Per-base quality was not reported, and no clone a single base away is much larger than it.

Following the manufacturer's instructions, the researchers used the immunoSEQ immune profiling system to amplify TCR beta CDR3 regions via multiplex PCR. An Illumina NextSeq system was used for sequencing. Regarding the original processing steps: Sequence data were processed on the immunoSEQ Analyzer platform, and clonality was computed as the square root of Simpson's index of productive rearrangements. V and J usage similarity was measured by Jensen-Shannon distance, and CDR3 generation probabilities were computed with OLGA. Shared CDR3 sequences were searched against the immuneACCESS database (August 2020) and VDJdb (December 2020). Here the immuneACCESS table is served through TCRdb, limited to in-frame sequences with V and J called. Missing clones are a known gap in these copies; in checked studies unresolved V genes cover under half, and the rest lacks a known reason. Clonal size and the V and J genes are those of that table, whereas D and trimming came from the DNA. This sample comprises tens of thousands of clones, 85% to 95% of them detected only once. Of the sample, under 0.3% is held by the ten largest clones.

The twin pairs came from the European Cystic Fibrosis Twin and Sibling Study Cohort, which recruited patients from more than 150 CF clinics across 14 European countries. Zygosity and CFTR genotype were confirmed in-house, and zygosity was tested by multiplex PCR of nine short tandem repeat loci. Peripheral blood was sampled from each twin, and clinical parameters were recorded on the day of blood sampling. Phenol/chloroform extraction was used to isolate genomic DNA from peripheral blood cells, and the DNA was then kept in TE buffer at 4 degrees C. Study-wide conclusions, independent of this receptor: The greatest similarity to the co-twin was observed for V gene usage in 13 of 16 pairs and for J usage in 8 of 16 pairs, which suggested genetic constraints. Simpson clonality was generally low (median approximately 0.0095), suggesting a naive-dominated repertoire, with higher clonality in the most severely affected patients. No association turned up between shared CDR3 numbers and age, concordance or disease severity, and the cohort was small. Significantly higher nucleotide-identical clonotype sharing was observed within monozygotic CF twin pairs than between unrelated CF individuals (P = 0.000026, Mann-Whitney).

The CDR3 has 18 amino acids, counting the end cysteine and phenylalanine. The entry retains the CDR3 DNA only, 54 bases that are in frame from base 1. From a lookup of the germline V gene, CDR1 and CDR2 are SGHTA and FQGNSA. V was cut back by 2 bases and J by 1 base, leaving a gap of 18 bases between them. The chain is made from TRBV7-2 and TRBJ1-3; the D gene is perhaps TRBD1, from 5 matching bases. Specimen: blood. This TCR was recovered from a girl aged 2 to 10 with cystic fibrosis. The CDR3 amino acid sequence is: CASSLNVVMGVSGNTIYF. The DNA sequence is TGTGCCAGCAGCTTAAACGTGGTGATGGGGGTGTCTGGAAACACCATATATTTT.